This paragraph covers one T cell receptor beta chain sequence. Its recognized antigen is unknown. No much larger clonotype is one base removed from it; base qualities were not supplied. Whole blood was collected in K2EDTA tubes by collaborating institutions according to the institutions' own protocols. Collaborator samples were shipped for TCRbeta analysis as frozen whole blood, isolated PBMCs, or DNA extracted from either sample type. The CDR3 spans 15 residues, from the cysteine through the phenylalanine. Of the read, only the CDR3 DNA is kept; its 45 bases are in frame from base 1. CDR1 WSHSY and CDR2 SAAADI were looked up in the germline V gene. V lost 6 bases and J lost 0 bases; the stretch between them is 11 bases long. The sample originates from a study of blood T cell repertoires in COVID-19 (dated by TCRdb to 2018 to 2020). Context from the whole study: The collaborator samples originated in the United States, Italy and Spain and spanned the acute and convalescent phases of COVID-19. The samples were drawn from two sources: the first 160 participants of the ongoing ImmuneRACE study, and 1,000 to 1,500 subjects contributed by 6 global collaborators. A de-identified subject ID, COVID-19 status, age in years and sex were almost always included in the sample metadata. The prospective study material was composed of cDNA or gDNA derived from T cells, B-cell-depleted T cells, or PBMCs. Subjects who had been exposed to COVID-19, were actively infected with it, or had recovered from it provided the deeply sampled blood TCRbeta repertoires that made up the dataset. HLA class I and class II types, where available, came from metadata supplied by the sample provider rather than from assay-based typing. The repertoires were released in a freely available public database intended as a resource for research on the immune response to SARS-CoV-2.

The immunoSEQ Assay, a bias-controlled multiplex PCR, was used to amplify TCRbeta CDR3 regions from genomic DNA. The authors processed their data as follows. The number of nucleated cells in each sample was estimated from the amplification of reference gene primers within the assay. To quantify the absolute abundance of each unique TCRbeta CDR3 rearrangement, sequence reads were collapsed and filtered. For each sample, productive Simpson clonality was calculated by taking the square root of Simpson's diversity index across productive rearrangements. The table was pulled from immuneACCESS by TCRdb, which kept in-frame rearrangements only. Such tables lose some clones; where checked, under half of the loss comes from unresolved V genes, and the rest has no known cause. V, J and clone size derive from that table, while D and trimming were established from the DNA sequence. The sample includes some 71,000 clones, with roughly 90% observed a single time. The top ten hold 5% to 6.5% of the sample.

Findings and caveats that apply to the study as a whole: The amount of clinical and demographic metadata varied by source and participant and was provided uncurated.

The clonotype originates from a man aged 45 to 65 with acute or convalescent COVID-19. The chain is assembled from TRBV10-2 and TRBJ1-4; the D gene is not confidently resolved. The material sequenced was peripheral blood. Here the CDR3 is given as CASSPRLATNEKLFF. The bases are TGCGCCAGCAGCCCTAGACTTGCAACTAATGAAAAACTGTTTTTT.